This T cell receptor beta chain is from a study of OX40 agonist ivuxolimab in advanced cancers. Whole-study context: One hepatocellular carcinoma and a couple of cutaneous melanoma patients partially responded.

Looked up from germline, CDR1 is WNHNN and CDR2 is SYGVQD (reference sequence). Trimming stripped 5 bases from V and 7 bases from J, with 11 bases between. The CDR3 covers 13 residues. Using immunoSEQ multiplex PCR, the repertoire was profiled, and TCRdb retains in-frame clones only, with some absent. The repertoire holds roughly 20,000 clones, with more than 70% as singletons. General study results and limits: Partly responding patients at 0.1-3.0 mg/kg showed some of the smallest clonal expansion.

In the case of this clone: No antigen is known for it.

This sequence was found in an adult with an advanced solid tumor such as melanoma, head and neck, liver or kidney cancer. The chain recombines TRBV10-1 with TRBJ1-4, with unresolved D. The material was CD4+ or CD8+ T cells sorted from blood, obtained in a trial of the OX40 agonist ivuxolimab. The CDR3, as DNA: TGCGCCAGCAGTCCGACAAGGAGTGAAAAACTGTTTTTT. Amino acids: CASSPTRSEKLFF.